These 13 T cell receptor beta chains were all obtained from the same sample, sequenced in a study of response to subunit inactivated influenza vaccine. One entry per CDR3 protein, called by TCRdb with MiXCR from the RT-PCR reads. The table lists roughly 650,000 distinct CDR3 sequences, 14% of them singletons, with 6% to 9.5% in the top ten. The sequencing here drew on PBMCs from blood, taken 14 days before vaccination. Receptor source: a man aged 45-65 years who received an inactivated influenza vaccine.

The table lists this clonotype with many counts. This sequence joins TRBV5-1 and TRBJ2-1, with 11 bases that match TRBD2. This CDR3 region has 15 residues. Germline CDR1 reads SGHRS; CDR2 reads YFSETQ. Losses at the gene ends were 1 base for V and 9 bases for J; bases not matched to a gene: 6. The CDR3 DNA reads TGCGCCAGCAGCTTGTTAGCGGGGGGGCAGAGTGAGCAGTTCTTC. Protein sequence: CASSLLAGGQSEQFF.

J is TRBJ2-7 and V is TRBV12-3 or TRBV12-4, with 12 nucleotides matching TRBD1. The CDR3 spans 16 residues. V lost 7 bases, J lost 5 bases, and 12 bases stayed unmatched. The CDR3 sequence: CASTLLSGTGGNEQYF. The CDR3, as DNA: TGTGCCAGCACCCTTTTGAGTGGGACAGGGGGCAACGAGCAGTACTTC.

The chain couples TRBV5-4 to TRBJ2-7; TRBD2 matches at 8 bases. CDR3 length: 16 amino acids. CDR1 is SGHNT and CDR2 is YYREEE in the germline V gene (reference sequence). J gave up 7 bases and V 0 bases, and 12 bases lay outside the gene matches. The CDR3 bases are TGTGCCAGCAGCTTGGGGTCTGGCGGGAGGAAGAGGGAGCAGTACTTC. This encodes CASSLGSGGRKREQYF.

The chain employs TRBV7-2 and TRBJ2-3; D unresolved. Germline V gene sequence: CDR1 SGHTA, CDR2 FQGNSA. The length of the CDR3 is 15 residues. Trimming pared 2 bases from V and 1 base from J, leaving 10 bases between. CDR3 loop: CASSLPSSRTDTQYF. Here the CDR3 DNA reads TGTGCCAGCAGCTTACCATCTTCCCGCACAGATACGCAGTATTTT.

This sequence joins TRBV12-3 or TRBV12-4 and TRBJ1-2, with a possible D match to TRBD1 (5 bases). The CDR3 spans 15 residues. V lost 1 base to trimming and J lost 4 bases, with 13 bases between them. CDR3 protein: CASSLGSRGSYGYTF. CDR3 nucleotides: TGTGCCAGCAGTTTAGGATCGAGGGGCAGCTATGGCTACACCTTC.

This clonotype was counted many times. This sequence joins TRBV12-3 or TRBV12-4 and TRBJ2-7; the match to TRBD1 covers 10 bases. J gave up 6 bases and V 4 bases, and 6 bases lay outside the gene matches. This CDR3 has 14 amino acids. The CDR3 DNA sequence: TGTGCCAGCAGTTACCGGGACAGGGGCGGCGAGCAGTACTTC. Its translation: CASSYRDRGGEQYF.

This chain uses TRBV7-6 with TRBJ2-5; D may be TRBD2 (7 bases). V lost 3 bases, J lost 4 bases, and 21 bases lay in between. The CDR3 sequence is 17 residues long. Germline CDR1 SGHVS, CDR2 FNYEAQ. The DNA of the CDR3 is TGTGCCAGCAGCTTGGACTATTCGGGGGGCGCCGGAGAGACCCAGTACTTC. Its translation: CASSLDYSGGAGETQYF.

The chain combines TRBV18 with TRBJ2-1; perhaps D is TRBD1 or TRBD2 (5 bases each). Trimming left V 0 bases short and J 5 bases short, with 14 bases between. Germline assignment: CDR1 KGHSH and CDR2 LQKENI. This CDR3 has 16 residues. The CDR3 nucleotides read TGTGCCAGCTCACCACCCGGCAGGGCCGGGAACAATGAGCAGTTCTTC. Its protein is CASSPPGRAGNNEQFF.

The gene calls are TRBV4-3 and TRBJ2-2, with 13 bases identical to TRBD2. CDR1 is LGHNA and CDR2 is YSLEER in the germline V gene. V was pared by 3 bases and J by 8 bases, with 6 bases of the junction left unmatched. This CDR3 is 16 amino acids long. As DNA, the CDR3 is TGCGCCAGCAGCCAGAGCCTGGGACTAGCGGGAGGGGAGCTGTTTTTT. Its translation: CASSQSLGLAGGELFF.

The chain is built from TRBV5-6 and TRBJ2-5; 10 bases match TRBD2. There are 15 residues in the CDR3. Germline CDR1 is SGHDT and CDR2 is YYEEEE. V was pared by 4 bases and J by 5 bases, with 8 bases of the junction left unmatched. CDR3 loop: CASSILAGGRETQYF. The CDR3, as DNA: TGTGCCAGCAGCATTTTAGCGGGGGGACGGGAGACCCAGTACTTC. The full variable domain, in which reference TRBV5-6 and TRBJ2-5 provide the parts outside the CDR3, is DAGVTQSPTHLIKTRGQQVTLRCSPKSGHDTVSWYQQALGQGPQFIFQYYEEEERQRGNFPDRFSGHQFPNYSSELNVNALLLGDSALYLCASSILAGGRETQYFGPGTRLLVL.

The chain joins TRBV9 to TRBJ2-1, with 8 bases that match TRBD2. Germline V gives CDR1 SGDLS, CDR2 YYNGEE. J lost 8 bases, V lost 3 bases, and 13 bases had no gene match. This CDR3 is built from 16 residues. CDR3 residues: CASSAPAGGSVHEQFF. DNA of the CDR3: TGTGCCAGCAGCGCCCCGGCGGGAGGTAGCGTCCATGAGCAGTTCTTC.

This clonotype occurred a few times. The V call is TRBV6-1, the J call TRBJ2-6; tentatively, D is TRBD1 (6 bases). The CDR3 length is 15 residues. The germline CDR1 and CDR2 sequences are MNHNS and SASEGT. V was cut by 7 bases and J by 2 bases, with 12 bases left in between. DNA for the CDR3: TGTGCCAGCATTGGTAACAGGGCTGGGGCCAACGTCCTGACTTTC. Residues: CASIGNRAGANVLTF.

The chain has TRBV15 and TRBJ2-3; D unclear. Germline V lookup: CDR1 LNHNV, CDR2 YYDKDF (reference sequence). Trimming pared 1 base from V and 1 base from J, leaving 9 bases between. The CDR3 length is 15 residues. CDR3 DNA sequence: TGTGCCACCAGCAGAGGTCCCCCGGGCACAGATACGCAGTATTTT. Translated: CATSRGPPGTDTQYF. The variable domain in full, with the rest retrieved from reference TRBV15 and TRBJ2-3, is DAMVIQNPRYQVTQFGKPVTLSCSQTLNHNVMYWYQQKSSQAPKLLFHYYDKDFNNEADTPDNFQSRRPNTSFCFLDIRSPGLGDTAMYLCATSRGPPGTDTQYFGPGTRLTVL.